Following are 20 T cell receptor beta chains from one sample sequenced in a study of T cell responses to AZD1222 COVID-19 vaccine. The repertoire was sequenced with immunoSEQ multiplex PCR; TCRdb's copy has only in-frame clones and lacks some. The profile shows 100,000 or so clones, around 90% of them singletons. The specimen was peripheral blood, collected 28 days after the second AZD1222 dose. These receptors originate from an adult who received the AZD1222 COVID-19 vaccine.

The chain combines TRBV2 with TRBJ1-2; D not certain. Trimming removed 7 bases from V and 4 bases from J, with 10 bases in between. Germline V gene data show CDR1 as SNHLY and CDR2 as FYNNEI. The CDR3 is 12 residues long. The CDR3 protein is CASISTIYGYTF. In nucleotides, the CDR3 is TGTGCCAGCATATCGACAATCTATGGCTACACCTTC.

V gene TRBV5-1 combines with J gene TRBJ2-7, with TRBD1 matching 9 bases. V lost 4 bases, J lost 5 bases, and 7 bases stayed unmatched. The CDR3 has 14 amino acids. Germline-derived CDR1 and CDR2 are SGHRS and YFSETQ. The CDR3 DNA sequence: TGCGCCAGCAGCGGAGGGACAGGGTTGAACGAGCAGTACTTC. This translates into CASSGGTGLNEQYF. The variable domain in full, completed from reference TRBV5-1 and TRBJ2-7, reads KAGVTQTPRYLIKTRGQQVTLSCSPISGHRSVSWYQQTPGQGLQFLFEYFSETQRNKGNFPGRFSGRQFSNSRSEMNVSTLELGDSALYLCASSGGTGLNEQYFGPGTRLTVT.

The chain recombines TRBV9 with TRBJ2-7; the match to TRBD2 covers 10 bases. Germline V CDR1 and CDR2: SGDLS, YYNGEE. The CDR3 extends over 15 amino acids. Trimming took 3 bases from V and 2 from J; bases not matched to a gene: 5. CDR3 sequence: CASSAGTSATYEQYF. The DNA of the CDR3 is TGTGCCAGCAGCGCGGGGACTAGCGCCACCTACGAGCAGTACTTC.

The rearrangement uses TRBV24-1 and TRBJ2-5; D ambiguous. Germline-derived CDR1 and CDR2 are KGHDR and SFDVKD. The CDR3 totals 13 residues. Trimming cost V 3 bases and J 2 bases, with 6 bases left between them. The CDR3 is CATSDPQQETQYF. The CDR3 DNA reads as TGTGCCACCAGTGATCCACAGCAAGAGACCCAGTACTTC.

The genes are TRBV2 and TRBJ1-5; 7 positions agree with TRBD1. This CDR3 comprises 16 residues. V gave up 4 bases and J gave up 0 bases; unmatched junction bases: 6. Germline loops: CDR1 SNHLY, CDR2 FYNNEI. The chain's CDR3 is CASSAQGPYSNQPQHF. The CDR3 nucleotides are TGTGCCAGCAGTGCACAGGGGCCATATAGCAATCAGCCCCAGCATTTT.

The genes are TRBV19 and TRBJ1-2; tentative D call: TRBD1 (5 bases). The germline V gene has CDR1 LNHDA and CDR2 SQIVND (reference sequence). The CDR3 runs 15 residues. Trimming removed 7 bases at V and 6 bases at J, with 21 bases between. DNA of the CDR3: TGTGCCAGTAAAATATTTAGGGACCGATACGATGGCTACACCTTC. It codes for CASKIFRDRYDGYTF.

CDR3 sequence (DNA): TGCAGTGCAGGGGGCGGGGATGGCTACACCTTC. Translation gives CSAGGGDGYTF. This chain uses TRBV20-1 with TRBJ1-2, with 7 bases aligning to TRBD1. The length of the CDR3 is 11 residues. Trimming took 6 bases from V and 6 from J; bases not matched to a gene: 4. Germline V CDR1 and CDR2: DFQATT, SNEGSKA (reference sequence).

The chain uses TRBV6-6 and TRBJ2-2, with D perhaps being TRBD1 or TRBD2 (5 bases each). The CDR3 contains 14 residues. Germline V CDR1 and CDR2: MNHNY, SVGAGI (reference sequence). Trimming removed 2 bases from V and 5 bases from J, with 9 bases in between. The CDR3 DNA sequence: TGTGCCAGCAGTTACCAGGGAGAAACCGGGGAGCTGTTTTTT. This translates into CASSYQGETGELFF.

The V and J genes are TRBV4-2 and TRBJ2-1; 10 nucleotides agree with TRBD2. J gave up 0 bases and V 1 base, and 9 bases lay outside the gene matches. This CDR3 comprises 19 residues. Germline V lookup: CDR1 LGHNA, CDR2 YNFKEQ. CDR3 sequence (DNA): TGTGCCAGCAGCCAAGGGGTAGGGACTAGCGATAGCTCCTACAATGAGCAGTTCTTC. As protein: CASSQGVGTSDSSYNEQFF.

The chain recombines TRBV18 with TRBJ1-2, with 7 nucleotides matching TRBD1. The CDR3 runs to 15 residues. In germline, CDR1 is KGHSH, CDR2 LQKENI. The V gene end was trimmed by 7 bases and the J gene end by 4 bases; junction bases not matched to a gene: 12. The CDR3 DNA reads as TGTGCCAGCTTCCCGGGACAGCTACGGACCTATGGCTACACCTTC. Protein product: CASFPGQLRTYGYTF.

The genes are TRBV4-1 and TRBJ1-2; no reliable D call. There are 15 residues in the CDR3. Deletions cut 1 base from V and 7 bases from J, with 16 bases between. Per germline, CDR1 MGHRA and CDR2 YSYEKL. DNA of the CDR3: TGCGCCAGCAGCCAAGGAAGCCGGGGAGGGATTGGCTACACCTTC. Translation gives CASSQGSRGGIGYTF.

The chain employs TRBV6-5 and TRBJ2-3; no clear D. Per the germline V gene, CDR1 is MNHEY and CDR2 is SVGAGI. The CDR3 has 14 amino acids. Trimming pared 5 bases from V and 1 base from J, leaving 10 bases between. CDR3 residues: CASSPTSRTDTQYF. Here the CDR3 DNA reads TGTGCCAGCAGTCCGACCTCTCGCACAGATACGCAGTATTTT.

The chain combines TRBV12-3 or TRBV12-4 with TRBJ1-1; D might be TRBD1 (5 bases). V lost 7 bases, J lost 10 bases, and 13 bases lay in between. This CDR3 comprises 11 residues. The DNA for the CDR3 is TGTGCCAGCACCCCGTTGGGGGGAGCTTTCTTT. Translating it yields CASTPLGGAFF.

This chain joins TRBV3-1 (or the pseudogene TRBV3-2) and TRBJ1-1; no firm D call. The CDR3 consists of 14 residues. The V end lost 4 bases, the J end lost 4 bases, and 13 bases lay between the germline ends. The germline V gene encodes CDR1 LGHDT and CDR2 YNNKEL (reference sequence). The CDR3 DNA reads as TGTGCCAGCAGCCGTCTTGAGGGTTCCACTGAAGCTTTCTTT. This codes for CASSRLEGSTEAFF.

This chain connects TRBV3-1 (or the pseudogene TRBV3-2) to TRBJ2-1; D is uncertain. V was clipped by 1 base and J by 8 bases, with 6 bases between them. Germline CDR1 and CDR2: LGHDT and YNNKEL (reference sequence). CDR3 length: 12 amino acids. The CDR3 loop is CASSQANYEQFF. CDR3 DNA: TGTGCCAGCAGCCAAGCCAATTATGAGCAGTTCTTC.

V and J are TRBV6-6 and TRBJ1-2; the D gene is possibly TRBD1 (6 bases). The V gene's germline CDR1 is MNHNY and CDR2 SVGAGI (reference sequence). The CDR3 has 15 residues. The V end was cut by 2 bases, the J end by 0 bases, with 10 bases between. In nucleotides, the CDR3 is TGTGCCAGCAGTTACAGGGACACCGCTAACTATGGCTACACCTTC. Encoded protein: CASSYRDTANYGYTF.

This CDR3 is CASGFSRTEAFF. CDR3 in DNA: TGTGCCAGCGGATTTTCTAGGACTGAAGCTTTCTTT. The chain employs TRBV28 and TRBJ1-1; D remains ambiguous. CDR1 is MDHEN and CDR2 is SYDVKM in the germline V gene. V was pared by 8 bases and J by 5 bases, with 12 bases between. This CDR3 comprises 12 residues. Using reference TRBV28 and TRBJ1-1 for the parts outside the CDR3, the full variable domain is DVKVTQSSRYLVKRTGEKVFLECVQDMDHENMFWYRQDPGLGLRLIYFSYDVKMKEKGDIPEGYSVSREKKERFSLILESASTNQTSMYLCASGFSRTEAFFGQGTRLTVV.

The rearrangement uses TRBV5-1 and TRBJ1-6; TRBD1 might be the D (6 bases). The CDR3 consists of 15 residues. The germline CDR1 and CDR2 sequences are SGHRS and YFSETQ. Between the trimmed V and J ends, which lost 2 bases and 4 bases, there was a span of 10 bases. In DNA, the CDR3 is TGCGCCAGCAGCTTTTCCGGACAGTATAATTCACCCCTCCACTTT. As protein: CASSFSGQYNSPLHF.

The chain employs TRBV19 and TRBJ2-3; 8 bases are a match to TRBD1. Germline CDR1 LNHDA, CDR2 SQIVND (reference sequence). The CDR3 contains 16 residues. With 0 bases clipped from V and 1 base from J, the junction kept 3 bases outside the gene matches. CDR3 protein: CASSIDTGGGTDTQYF. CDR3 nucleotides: TGTGCCAGTAGTATAGATACAGGGGGTGGCACAGATACGCAGTATTTT.

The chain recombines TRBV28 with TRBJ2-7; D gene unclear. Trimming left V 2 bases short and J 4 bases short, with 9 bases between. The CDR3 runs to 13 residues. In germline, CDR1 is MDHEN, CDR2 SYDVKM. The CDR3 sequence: CASSLGQPYEQYF. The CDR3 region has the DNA TGTGCCAGCAGTTTAGGTCAGCCTTACGAGCAGTACTTC.